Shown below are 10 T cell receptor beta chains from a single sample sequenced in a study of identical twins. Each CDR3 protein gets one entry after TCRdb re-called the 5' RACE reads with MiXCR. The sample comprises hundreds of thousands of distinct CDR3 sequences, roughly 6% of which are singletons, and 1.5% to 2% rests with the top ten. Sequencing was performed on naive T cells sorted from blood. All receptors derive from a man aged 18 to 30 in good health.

Here the CDR3 reads CSAGTRAGDNEQFF. CDR3 bases: TGCAGTGCTGGAACTAGGGCGGGGGACAATGAGCAGTTCTTC. This rearrangement joins TRBV20-1 to TRBJ2-1, with 7 bases that match TRBD2. The CDR3 is 14 residues long. V shed 5 bases and J 5 bases; nucleotides not matched to a gene: 9. CDR1 and CDR2 (germline): DFQATT, SNEGSKA (reference sequence).

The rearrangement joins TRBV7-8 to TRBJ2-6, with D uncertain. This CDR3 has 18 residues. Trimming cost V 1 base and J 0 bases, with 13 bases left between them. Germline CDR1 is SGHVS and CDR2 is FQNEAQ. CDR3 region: CASSLGDITRSGANVLTF. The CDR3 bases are TGTGCCAGCAGCTTAGGGGATATAACTCGCTCTGGGGCCAACGTCCTGACTTTC.

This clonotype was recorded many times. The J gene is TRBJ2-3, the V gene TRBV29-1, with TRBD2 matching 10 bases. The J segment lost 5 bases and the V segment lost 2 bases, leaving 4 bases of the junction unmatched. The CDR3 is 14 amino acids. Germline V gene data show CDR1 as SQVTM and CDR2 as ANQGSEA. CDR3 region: CSVELAGAGDTQYF. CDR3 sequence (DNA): TGCAGCGTTGAACTAGCGGGAGCAGGAGATACGCAGTATTTT.

As DNA, the CDR3 is TGCAGTGCTAGAGCGGCTACAGGTTCACCCCTCCACTTT. This sequence encodes CSARAATGSPLHF. This sequence joins TRBV20-1 and TRBJ1-6; tentative D call: TRBD1 (5 bases). The ends were cut back, 1 base at V and 9 bases at J, with 10 bases in the middle. This CDR3 comprises 13 residues. Germline assignment: CDR1 DFQATT and CDR2 SNEGSKA (reference sequence).

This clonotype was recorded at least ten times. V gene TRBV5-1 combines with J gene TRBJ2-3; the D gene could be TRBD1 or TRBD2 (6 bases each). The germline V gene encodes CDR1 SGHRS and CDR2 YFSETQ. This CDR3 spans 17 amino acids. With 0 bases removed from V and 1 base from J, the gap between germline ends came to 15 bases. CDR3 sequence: CASSLGRGQGGTDTQYF. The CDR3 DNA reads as TGCGCCAGCAGCTTGGGACGGGGGCAAGGAGGCACAGATACGCAGTATTTT. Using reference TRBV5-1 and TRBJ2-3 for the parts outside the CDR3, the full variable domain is KAGVTQTPRYLIKTRGQQVTLSCSPISGHRSVSWYQQTPGQGLQFLFEYFSETQRNKGNFPGRFSGRQFSNSRSEMNVSTLELGDSALYLCASSLGRGQGGTDTQYFGPGTRLTVL.

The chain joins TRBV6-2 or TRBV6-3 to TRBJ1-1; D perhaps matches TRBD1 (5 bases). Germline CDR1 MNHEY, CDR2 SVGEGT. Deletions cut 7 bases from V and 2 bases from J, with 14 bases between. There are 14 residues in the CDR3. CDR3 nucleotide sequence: TGTGCCAGCACCAAGGGGACGGATAACACTGAAGCTTTCTTT. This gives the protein CASTKGTDNTEAFF.

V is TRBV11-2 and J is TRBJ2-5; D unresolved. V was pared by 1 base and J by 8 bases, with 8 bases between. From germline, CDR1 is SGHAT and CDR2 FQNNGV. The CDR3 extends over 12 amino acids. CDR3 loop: CASSLAESTQYF. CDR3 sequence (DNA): TGTGCCAGCAGCTTAGCGGAGTCTACCCAGTACTTC.

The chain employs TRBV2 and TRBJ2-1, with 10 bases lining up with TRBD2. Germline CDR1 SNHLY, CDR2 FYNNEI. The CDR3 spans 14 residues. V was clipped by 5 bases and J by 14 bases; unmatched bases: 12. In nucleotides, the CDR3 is TGTGCCAGCAGTAGGCTAGCGGGAGAAGTTAGAGAGTTCTTC. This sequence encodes CASSRLAGEVREFF.

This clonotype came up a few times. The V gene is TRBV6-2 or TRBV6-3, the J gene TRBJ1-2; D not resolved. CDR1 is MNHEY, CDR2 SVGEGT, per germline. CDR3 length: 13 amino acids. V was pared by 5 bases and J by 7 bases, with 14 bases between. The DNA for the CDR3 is TGTGCCAGCAGTGACGGACGGCGAGGTGGCTACACCTTC. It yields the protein CASSDGRRGGYTF.

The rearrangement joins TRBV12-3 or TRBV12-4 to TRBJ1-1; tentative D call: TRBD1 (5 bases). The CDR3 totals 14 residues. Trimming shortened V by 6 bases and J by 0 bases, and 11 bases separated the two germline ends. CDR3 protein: CASRPGNMNTEAFF. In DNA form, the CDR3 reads TGTGCCAGCAGACCAGGGAATATGAACACTGAAGCTTTCTTT.